This passage covers 6 T cell receptor beta chains from one sample sequenced in a study of blood T cells in healthy people across ages. Primed by a sample-barcoded 5' primer and a J-beta primer mix, a second PCR proceeded for 7 to 11 cycles. MiXCR, applied by TCRdb to the 5' RACE reads, yields one record per CDR3 protein. The profile shows 600,000 or so distinct CDR3 sequences, about 30% of them singletons. The specimen sequenced was blood. Receptors originate from a woman older than 75 in good health.

This clonotype was seen more than once but under ten times. This chain joins TRBV6-1 and TRBJ2-5; 7 bases map to TRBD1. The trim removed 6 bases at V and 11 bases at J, leaving 21 bases unmatched. The CDR3 sequence is 16 residues long. CDR1 and CDR2 (germline): MNHNS, SASEGT. As DNA, the CDR3 is TGTGCCAGCAGGCGTAAGACAGGGAATCCCTACAATGAGCAGTACTTC. It encodes CASRRKTGNPYNEQYF.

This clonotype appeared a few times. The rearrangement links TRBV6-6 to TRBJ2-6; 9 bases line up with TRBD2. This CDR3 comprises 16 residues. CDR1 and CDR2 (germline): MNHNY, SVGAGI (reference sequence). The ends lost 5 bases at V and 2 bases at J; junction bases unmatched: 4. The CDR3 region has the DNA TGTGCCAGCAGTGGGAAGCGGGGGGCTGGGGCCAACGTCCTGACTTTC. Amino acids: CASSGKRGAGANVLTF.

At least ten counts were recorded for this clonotype. The genes are TRBV3-1 and TRBJ2-5; D remains ambiguous. V dropped 5 bases and J dropped 6 bases, with 10 bases sitting between them. Germline values: CDR1 LGHDT, CDR2 YNNKEL (reference sequence). The CDR3 totals 12 residues. The DNA of the CDR3 is TGTGCCAGCAGCGGCATGGGGAAGACCCAGTACTTC. The encoded protein is CASSGMGKTQYF.

Only one count was recorded for this clonotype. A much larger clone differs from this one at a single base, so this may be a read error. The gene calls are TRBV7-2 and TRBJ2-3; 9 nucleotides line up with TRBD2. J gave up 5 bases and V 5 bases, and 11 bases lay outside the gene matches. The CDR3 has 16 residues. The germline gives CDR1 SGHTA, CDR2 FQGNSA. The DNA of the CDR3 is TGTGCCAGCAGCCAGAGGGCGGGGGGGCGGATAGATACGCAGTATTTT. It translates to CASSQRAGGRIDTQYF.

The chain joins TRBV29-1 to TRBJ1-2, with D perhaps matching TRBD1 (6 bases). Germline V gene lookup returns CDR1 SQVTM and CDR2 ANQGSEA. The CDR3 sequence is 14 residues long. V lost 4 bases and J lost 8, with 20 bases in between. The CDR3, as DNA: TGCAGCGTTGGAGAAGGGGGAGTACTCAGCGGCTACACCTTC. Residues: CSVGEGGVLSGYTF.

V and J are TRBV29-1 and TRBJ2-3; D is possibly TRBD1 (5 bases). The CDR3 runs to 14 residues. CDR1 SQVTM and CDR2 ANQGSEA come from the germline V gene. V gave up 4 bases and J gave up 0 bases, with 11 bases separating them. CDR3 DNA sequence: TGCAGCGTTGGACAGACGACTAGCACAGATACGCAGTATTTT. Translating it yields CSVGQTTSTDTQYF.